The 8 T cell receptor beta chains in this list originate from one sample, sequenced in a study of blood T cell repertoires in COVID-19. Repertoires were generated with immunoSEQ multiplex PCR, while TCRdb's copy carries only in-frame clones and drops some. The table includes 210,000 or so clones, approximately 80% detected once. Sequenced sample: PBMCs or T cells enriched from blood (not recorded which). The source is a man in his thirties or forties with acute COVID-19.

This clone was observed a few times. The chain has TRBV6-2 or TRBV6-3 and TRBJ2-7; the match to TRBD2 covers 13 bases. V dropped 4 bases and J dropped 7; count of bases not matched to a gene: 10. The CDR3 is made up of 16 amino acids. CDR1 is MNHEY and CDR2 is SVGEGT in the germline V gene. The CDR3 sequence: CASSWTSGGPVREQYF. In DNA form, the CDR3 reads TGTGCCAGCAGTTGGACTAGCGGGGGCCCTGTACGGGAGCAGTACTTC.

The chain couples TRBV7-6 to TRBJ2-1; TRBD2 matches at 9 bases. V shed 0 bases and J 7 bases; nucleotides not matched to a gene: 4. Germline-derived CDR1 and CDR2 are SGHVS and FNYEAQ. This CDR3 spans 15 amino acids. The CDR3 coding sequence is TGTGCCAGCAGCTTAGCACTAGCGGGCAGAAATGAGCAGTTCTTC. This translates into CASSLALAGRNEQFF. Filled out from reference TRBV7-6 and TRBJ2-1, the complete variable domain reads GAGVSQSPRYKVTKRGQDVALRCDPISGHVSLYWYRQALGQGPEFLTYFNYEAQQDKSGLPNDRFSAERPEGSISTLTIQRTEQRDSAMYRCASSLALAGRNEQFFGPGTRLTVL.

The chain recombines TRBV5-6 with TRBJ1-1, with a possible D match to TRBD1 (6 bases). The germline V gene has CDR1 SGHDT and CDR2 YYEEEE. This CDR3 spans 14 amino acids. V was clipped by 3 bases and J by 6 bases, with 15 bases between them. CDR3 residues: CASSSPGRGAEAFF. In DNA, the CDR3 is TGTGCCAGCAGCTCGCCCGGCAGGGGAGCTGAAGCTTTCTTT.

The chain has TRBV2 and TRBJ1-4; weak D call: TRBD1 (6 bases). The length of the CDR3 is 15 residues. Germline CDR1 and CDR2: SNHLY and FYNNEI. Trimming removed 4 bases from V and 8 bases from J, with 17 bases in between. DNA of the CDR3: TGTGCCAGCAGTGGGCGGGGGGCCTCTCGAGAAAAACTGTTTTTT. Translated: CASSGRGASREKLFF.

In this sample, this clone turned up a few times. The chain employs TRBV28 and TRBJ1-6; TRBD1 aligns across 7 bases. The CDR3 consists of 15 residues. V lost 1 base to trimming and J lost 10 bases; unmatched junction nucleotides: 7. The germline CDR1 and CDR2 sequences are MDHEN and SYDVKM. CDR3: CASSLSDRVGSPLHF. CDR3 bases: TGTGCCAGCAGTTTATCCGACAGGGTGGGATCACCCCTCCACTTT.

The chain is built from TRBV6-1 and TRBJ1-2, with TRBD1 matching 7 bases. Germline V lookup: CDR1 MNHNS, CDR2 SASEGT. The V and J ends lost 0 bases and 5 bases, in that order; junction bases with no gene match: 9. The CDR3 runs to 16 residues. The CDR3 DNA reads as TGTGCCAGCAGTGAAGCCTGGACAGGAGCACCTTATGGCTACACCTTC. This encodes CASSEAWTGAPYGYTF.

In this sample, this clone turned up once. This chain's CDR3 is CASSLLGQGGNTIYF. CDR3 nucleotide sequence: TGTGCCAGCAGTTTACTCGGACAGGGCGGAAACACCATATATTTT. V usage is TRBV28 and J usage is TRBJ1-3; 8 bases match TRBD1. The CDR3 has 15 residues. Germline CDR1 reads MDHEN; CDR2 reads SYDVKM. With 2 bases clipped from V and 4 bases from J, the junction kept 4 bases outside the gene matches.

This clone was seen only a few times. The rearrangement joins TRBV4-2 to TRBJ2-7, with a possible D match to TRBD2 (5 bases). V shed 4 bases and J shed 0 bases, with 10 bases lying between them. CDR1 is LGHNA, CDR2 YNFKEQ, per germline. The CDR3 runs to 14 residues. CDR3 nucleotide sequence: TGTGCCAGCAGCCTTGGGGAGAGCTCCTACGAGCAGTACTTC. Encoded protein: CASSLGESSYEQYF.